The rows below give T cell receptor beta chains drawn from one sample of a study of neoadjuvant anti-PD-1 for oral cavity cancer. Only in-frame clones appear in the TCRdb table, and some are missing; sequencing was by immunoSEQ multiplex PCR. This sample yields around 16,000 clones, of which more than 70% are seen a single time; 2.6% belongs to the top ten. The sample here was PBMCs, taken before nivolumab (anti-PD-1) treatment. The receptor source for this set is a person aged 35 to 85 with oral cavity squamous cell carcinoma. CDR3s include the opening cysteine and the closing phenylalanine or tryptophan. The order of the fields is V gene, D gene, J gene, clone size, CDR3 protein, CDR3 DNA. A D gene is named only where the DNA matches it firmly. Not all rows give a size; the values are once, few, many and, for expanded clones, a class.

>TRBV5-8|TRBD2|TRBJ2-7|.
CASSPGGREQYF
TGTGCCAGCAGCCCGGGGGGTCGCGAGCAGTACTTC
>TRBV7-9|TRBD2|TRBJ2-5|.
CASSLLAGEETQYF
TGTGCCAGCAGCTTATTAGCGGGAGAGGAGACCCAGTACTTC
>TRBV5-1|.|TRBJ1-3|.
CASSLGSPGTGNTIYF
TGCGCCAGCAGCTTGGGATCTCCGGGTACTGGAAACACCATATATTTT
>TRBV15|.|TRBJ2-2|.
CATSREGPWNSTGELFF
TGTGCCACCAGCAGAGAGGGCCCATGGAATTCTACCGGGGAGCTGTTTTTT
>TRBV4-2|.|TRBJ2-1|.
CASSQAPGAGNEQFF
TGTGCCAGCAGCCAGGCCCCCGGGGCGGGCAATGAGCAGTTCTTC
>TRBV4-1|.|TRBJ1-6|few
CASTRGESSYNSPLHF
TGCGCCAGCACCCGCGGGGAGAGCTCCTATAATTCACCCCTCCACTTT
>TRBV2|TRBD2|TRBJ2-1|.
CASNKLAGVNNEQFF
TGTGCCAGCAATAAACTAGCGGGAGTTAACAATGAGCAGTTCTTC
>TRBV6-1|TRBD1|TRBJ1-1|.
CASIRDRVNTEAFF
TGTGCCAGCATCAGGGACAGAGTGAACACTGAAGCTTTCTTT
>TRBV5-1|TRBD2|TRBJ2-2|.
CASSQRVAGGRMNTGELFF
TGCGCCAGCAGCCAGCGAGTAGCGGGAGGTCGGATGAACACCGGGGAGCTGTTTTTT
>TRBV9|TRBD2|TRBJ2-5|.
CASSVDSGGLGTQYF
TGTGCCAGCAGCGTAGATAGCGGGGGGCTGGGGACCCAGTACTTC
>TRBV30|TRBD1|TRBJ1-1|few
CAWSPYRGYTEAFF
TGTGCCTGGAGTCCATACAGGGGGTACACTGAAGCTTTCTTT
>TRBV28|TRBD1|TRBJ2-5|.
CASSSGQGATETQYF
TGTGCCAGCAGTTCGGGACAGGGGGCAACCGAGACCCAGTACTTC
>TRBV13|TRBD2|TRBJ2-3|.
CASSPERLAGGTDTQYF
TGTGCCAGCAGCCCGGAGCGACTAGCGGGGGGAACAGATACGCAGTATTTT
>TRBV2|TRBD2|TRBJ2-1|.
CASWTSGGNNEQFF
TGTGCCAGTTGGACTAGCGGGGGAAACAATGAGCAGTTCTTC
>TRBV2|TRBD1|TRBJ1-2|.
CASSVQGNYGYTF
TGTGCCAGCAGTGTACAGGGGAACTATGGCTACACCTTC
>TRBV27|.|TRBJ1-1|.
CASSLSIVMNTEAFF
TGTGCCAGCAGTTTATCGATAGTCATGAACACTGAAGCTTTCTTT
>TRBV9|.|TRBJ2-5|.
CASSAAQGWQETQYF
TGTGCCAGCAGCGCGGCGCAGGGGTGGCAAGAGACCCAGTACTTC
>TRBV9|.|TRBJ1-1|.
CASSVDSWNTEAFF
TGTGCCAGCAGCGTAGACAGCTGGAACACTGAAGCTTTCTTT
>TRBV29-1|.|TRBJ1-2|.
CSVVLFMDYTF
TGCAGCGTTGTCCTTTTTATGGACTACACCTTC
>TRBV7-9|.|TRBJ1-2|.
CASSLGVAGNYGYTF
TGTGCCAGCAGCTTAGGGGTAGCAGGGAACTATGGCTACACCTTC
>TRBV6-1|.|TRBJ2-7|.
CASSPRGYEQYF
TGTGCCAGCAGCCCCAGGGGCTACGAGCAGTACTTC
>TRBV5-1|.|TRBJ2-1|.
CASSLGSYNEQFF
TGCGCCAGCAGCTTGGGTAGCTACAATGAGCAGTTCTTC
>TRBV25-1|.|TRBJ2-7|.
CASSETGMGEQYF
TGTGCCAGCAGTGAAACAGGGATGGGGGAGCAGTACTTC
>TRBV19|TRBD1|TRBJ2-7|.
CARTGAAGEQYF
TGTGCCAGGACAGGGGCCGCGGGGGAGCAGTACTTC
>TRBV9|.|TRBJ2-2|few
CASSAKTSLRTGELFF
TGTGCCAGCAGCGCCAAGACTAGTCTGAGAACCGGGGAGCTGTTTTTT
>TRBV5-4|TRBD2|TRBJ2-7|.
CASSGLAGAREQYF
TGTGCCAGCAGCGGACTAGCGGGAGCCCGCGAGCAGTACTTC
>TRBV30|.|TRBJ1-5|.
CAWSVRRDQPQHF
TGTGCCTGGAGTGTACGTAGGGATCAGCCCCAGCATTTT
>TRBV21-1|.|TRBJ2-1|.
CASSKDVDLTRNNEQFF
TGTGCCAGCAGCAAAGACGTGGACCTTACTAGAAACAATGAGCAGTTCTTC
>TRBV5-1|.|TRBJ2-1|.
CASSLFREYSYNEQFF
TGCGCCAGCAGCTTGTTTCGGGAATACTCCTACAATGAGCAGTTCTTC
>TRBV4-1|TRBD1|TRBJ1-6|.
CASSRGTVNSPLHF
TGCGCCAGCAGCCGAGGGACAGTCAATTCACCCCTCCACTTT
>TRBV13|.|TRBJ1-6|.
CASSLSGSLYNSPLHF
TGTGCCAGCAGCTTATCAGGGAGCCTTTATAATTCACCCCTCCACTTT
>TRBV6-6|TRBD1|TRBJ1-6|.
CATKDRGFSPLHF
TGTGCCACCAAGGACAGGGGATTTTCACCCCTCCACTTT
>TRBV9|TRBD1|TRBJ2-7|.
CASSRQGASSYEQYF
TGTGCCAGCAGCCGCCAGGGGGCAAGCTCCTACGAGCAGTACTTC
>TRBV28|.|TRBJ1-1|.
CASIKTGGGTEAFF
TGTGCCAGCATCAAGACGGGGGGAGGGACTGAAGCTTTCTTT
>TRBV13|.|TRBJ2-4|.
CASSSTAVLAKNIQYF
TGTGCCAGCAGCTCCACCGCGGTATTAGCCAAAAACATTCAGTACTTC
>TRBV6-7|.|TRBJ1-5|.
CASSPAFVGWGKSNQPQHF
TGTGCCAGCAGCCCGGCCTTCGTGGGCTGGGGGAAGAGCAATCAGCCCCAGCATTTT